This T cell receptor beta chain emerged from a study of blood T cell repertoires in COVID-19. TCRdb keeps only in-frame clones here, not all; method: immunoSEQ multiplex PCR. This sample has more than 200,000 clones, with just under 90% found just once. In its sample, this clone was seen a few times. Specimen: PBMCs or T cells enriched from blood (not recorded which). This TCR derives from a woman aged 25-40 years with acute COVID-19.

The CDR3 DNA sequence: TGCGCCAGCAGTGATTCAGGGAATCCCTACAATGAGCAGTTCTTC. As protein: CASSDSGNPYNEQFF. The J gene is TRBJ2-1, the V gene TRBV10-1; tentatively, D is TRBD1 (5 bases). The ends were cut back, 3 bases at V and 2 bases at J, with 11 bases in the middle. CDR3 length: 15 residues. Germline CDR1 WNHNN, CDR2 SYGVQD (reference sequence).